One sample yielded the 9 T cell receptor beta chains listed below, sequenced in a study of cytomegalovirus exposure and HLA in healthy donors. The PCR contained 60 Vbeta and 13 Jbeta primers. Profiled with immunoSEQ multiplex PCR; TCRdb holds only in-frame clones, not every one. The sample includes some 87,000 clones, 60% to 80% of them seen just once. The sequenced sample was PBMCs. These receptors all stem from a woman between 45 and 60 years old in good health and CMV-seropositive.

Only a few counts were recorded for this clone. J is TRBJ1-2 and V is TRBV6-5; TRBD1 matches 7 bases. CDR1 and CDR2 from the germline V gene are MNHEY and SVGAGI. The CDR3 loop spans 14 amino acids. The ends lost 7 bases at V and 7 bases at J; junction bases unmatched: 12. The CDR3 sequence is CASIARDSRSGYTF. In DNA, the CDR3 is TGTGCCAGCATCGCAAGGGACAGCCGGTCTGGCTACACCTTC.

The rearrangement links TRBV2 to TRBJ2-5; 14 bases map to TRBD2. The germline V gene has CDR1 SNHLY and CDR2 FYNNEI. Losses at the gene ends were 6 bases for V and 4 bases for J; bases not matched to a gene: 7. The CDR3 sequence is 16 residues long. The CDR3 spells CASSSGLAGGIETQYF. CDR3 DNA: TGTGCCAGCAGCTCTGGACTAGCGGGAGGTATAGAGACCCAGTACTTC.

The chain links TRBV29-1 to TRBJ2-7; 9 bases fit TRBD1. The CDR3 loop spans 13 amino acids. Per the germline V gene, CDR1 is SQVTM and CDR2 is ANQGSEA. Unmatched junction bases numbered 5, after V lost 6 bases and J lost 2 bases. This CDR3 is CSVSTGGPYEQYF. CDR3 nucleotide sequence: TGCAGCGTCTCCACAGGGGGCCCCTACGAGCAGTACTTC.

This chain links TRBV6-6 with TRBJ2-2; D is uncertain. The germline V gene has CDR1 MNHNY and CDR2 SVGAGI (reference sequence). The CDR3 totals 11 residues. The ends were cut back, 3 bases at V and 11 bases at J, with 7 bases in the middle. The CDR3 DNA is TGTGCCAGCAGTTATGAGGAAGAGCTGTTTTTT. Its protein product is CASSYEEELFF.

CDR3 sequence: CASSPIDRHYEQYF. Written as DNA, the CDR3 is TGCGCCAGCAGCCCAATCGACAGGCACTACGAGCAGTACTTC. V usage is TRBV5-1 and J usage is TRBJ2-7, with D tentatively TRBD1 (6 bases). This CDR3 has 14 amino acids. Germline V gives CDR1 SGHRS, CDR2 YFSETQ. V dropped 4 bases and J dropped 3 bases, with 14 bases sitting between them.

The chain has TRBV7-2 and TRBJ1-2; no clear D gene. CDR1 and CDR2 (germline): SGHTA, FQGNSA. V lost 5 bases and J lost 2, with 6 bases in between. The CDR3 runs to 12 residues. This CDR3 reads CASSPLNYGYTF. Written as DNA, the CDR3 is TGTGCCAGCAGCCCTTTAAACTATGGCTACACCTTC.

V is TRBV7-8 and J is TRBJ1-3, with 7 bases matching TRBD1. This CDR3 contains 15 residues. Germline V gene lookup returns CDR1 SGHVS and CDR2 FQNEAQ. V lost 5 bases to trimming and J lost 2 bases; unmatched junction nucleotides: 6. CDR3: CASSIGQGAGNTIYF. CDR3 DNA: TGTGCCAGCAGCATAGGGCAGGGGGCTGGAAACACCATATATTTT.

The chain links TRBV7-8 to TRBJ1-5, with TRBD1 as a possible D gene (6 bases). CDR3 length: 13 amino acids. V was cut by 0 bases and J by 7 bases, with 7 bases left in between. Germline CDR1 reads SGHVS; CDR2 reads FQNEAQ. This CDR3 is CASSLAQGQPQHF. The CDR3 DNA reads TGTGCCAGCAGCTTAGCCCAGGGGCAGCCCCAGCATTTT.

This CDR3 is CASSLAETGELFF. The CDR3 coding sequence is TGTGCCAGCAGCTTAGCTGAGACCGGGGAGCTGTTTTTT. The genes are TRBV7-8 and TRBJ2-2; D unresolved. The germline V gene encodes CDR1 SGHVS and CDR2 FQNEAQ. The CDR3 extends over 13 amino acids. Trimming removed 0 bases at V and 5 bases at J, with 4 bases between.